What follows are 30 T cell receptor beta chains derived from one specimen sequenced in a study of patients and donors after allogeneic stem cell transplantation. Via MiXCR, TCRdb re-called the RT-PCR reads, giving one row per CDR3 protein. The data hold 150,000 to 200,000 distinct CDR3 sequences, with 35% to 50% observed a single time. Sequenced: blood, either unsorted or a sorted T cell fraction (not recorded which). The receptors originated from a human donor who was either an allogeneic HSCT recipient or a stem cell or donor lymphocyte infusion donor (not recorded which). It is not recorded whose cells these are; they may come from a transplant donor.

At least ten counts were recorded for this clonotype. The CDR3 here is CASSAGTGYGYTF. Written as DNA, the CDR3 is TGTGCCAGCAGCGCCGGGACAGGGTATGGCTACACCTTC. V is TRBV5-6 and J is TRBJ1-2; 9 nucleotides match TRBD1. V lost 4 bases and J lost 5; bases outside the gene matches: 3. From germline, CDR1 is SGHDT and CDR2 YYEEEE. This CDR3 contains 13 residues. Looking up the rest from reference TRBV5-6 and TRBJ1-2 gives the full variable domain: DAGVTQSPTHLIKTRGQQVTLRCSPKSGHDTVSWYQQALGQGPQFIFQYYEEEERQRGNFPDRFSGHQFPNYSSELNVNALLLGDSALYLCASSAGTGYGYTFGSGTRLTVV.

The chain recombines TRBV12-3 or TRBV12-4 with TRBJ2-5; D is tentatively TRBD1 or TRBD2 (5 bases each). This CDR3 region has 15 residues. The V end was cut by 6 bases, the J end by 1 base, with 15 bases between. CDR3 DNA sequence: TGTGCCAGCAGCCTTGGGACGGGTGCCCAAGAGACCCAGTACTTC. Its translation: CASSLGTGAQETQYF.

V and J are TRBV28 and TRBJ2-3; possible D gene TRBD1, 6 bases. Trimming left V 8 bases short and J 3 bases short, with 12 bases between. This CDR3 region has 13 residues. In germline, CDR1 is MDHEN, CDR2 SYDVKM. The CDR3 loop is CASGQGLTDTQYF. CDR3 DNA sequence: TGTGCCAGCGGTCAGGGGTTAACAGATACGCAGTATTTT.

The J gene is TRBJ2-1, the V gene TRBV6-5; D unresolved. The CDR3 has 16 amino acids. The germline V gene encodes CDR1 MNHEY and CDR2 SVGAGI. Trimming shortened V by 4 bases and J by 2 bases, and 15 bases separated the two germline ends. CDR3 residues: CASSLIDGPPYNEQFF. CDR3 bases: TGTGCCAGCAGTTTAATCGATGGCCCCCCCTACAATGAGCAGTTCTTC.

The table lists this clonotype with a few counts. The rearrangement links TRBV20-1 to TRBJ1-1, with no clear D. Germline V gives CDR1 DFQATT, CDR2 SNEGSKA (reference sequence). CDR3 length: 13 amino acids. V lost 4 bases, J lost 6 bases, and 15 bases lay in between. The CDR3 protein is CSATEAQAPEAFF. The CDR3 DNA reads TGCAGTGCTACAGAGGCCCAGGCCCCTGAAGCTTTCTTT.

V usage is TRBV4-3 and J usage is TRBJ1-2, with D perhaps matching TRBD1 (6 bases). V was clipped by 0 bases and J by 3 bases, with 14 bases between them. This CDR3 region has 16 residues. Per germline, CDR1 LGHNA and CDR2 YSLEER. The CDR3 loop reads CASSQDIGGPDYGYTF. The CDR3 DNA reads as TGCGCCAGCAGCCAAGATATTGGGGGGCCCGACTATGGCTACACCTTC.

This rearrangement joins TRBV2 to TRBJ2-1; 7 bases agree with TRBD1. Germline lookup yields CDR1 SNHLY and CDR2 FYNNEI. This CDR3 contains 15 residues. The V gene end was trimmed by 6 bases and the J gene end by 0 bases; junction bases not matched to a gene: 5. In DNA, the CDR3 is TGTGCCAGCAGGCAAGGGGGCAGCTCCTACAATGAGCAGTTCTTC. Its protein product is CASRQGGSSYNEQFF. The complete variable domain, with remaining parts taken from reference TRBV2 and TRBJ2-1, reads EPEVTQTPSHQVTQMGQEVILRCVPISNHLYFYWYRQILGQKVEFLVSFYNNEISEKSEIFDDQFSVERPDGSNFTLKIRSTKLEDSAMYFCASRQGGSSYNEQFFGPGTRLTVL.

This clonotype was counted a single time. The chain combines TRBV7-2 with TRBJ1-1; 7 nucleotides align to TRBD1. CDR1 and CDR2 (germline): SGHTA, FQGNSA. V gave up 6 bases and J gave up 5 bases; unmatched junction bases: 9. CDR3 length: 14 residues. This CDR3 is CASRYGQERTEAFF. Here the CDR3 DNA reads TGTGCCAGCAGGTACGGACAGGAGAGGACTGAAGCTTTCTTT.

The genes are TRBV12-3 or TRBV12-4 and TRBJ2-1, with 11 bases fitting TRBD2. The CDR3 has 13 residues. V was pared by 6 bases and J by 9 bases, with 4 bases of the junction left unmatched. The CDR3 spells CASRLAGVIEQFF. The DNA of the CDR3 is TGTGCCAGCAGACTAGCGGGAGTGATTGAGCAGTTCTTC.

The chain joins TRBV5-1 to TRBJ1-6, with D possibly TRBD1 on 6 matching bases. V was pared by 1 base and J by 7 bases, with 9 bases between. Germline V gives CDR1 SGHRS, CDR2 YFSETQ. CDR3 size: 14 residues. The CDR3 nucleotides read TGCGCCAGCAGCTTGAACACAGGGAATTCACCCCTCCACTTT. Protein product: CASSLNTGNSPLHF.

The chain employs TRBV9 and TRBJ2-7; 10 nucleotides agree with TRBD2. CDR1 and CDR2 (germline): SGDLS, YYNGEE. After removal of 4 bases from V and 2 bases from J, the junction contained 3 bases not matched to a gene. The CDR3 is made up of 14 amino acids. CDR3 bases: TGTGCCAGCAGCCCTAGCGGGGGTCCCTACGAGCAGTACTTC. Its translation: CASSPSGGPYEQYF. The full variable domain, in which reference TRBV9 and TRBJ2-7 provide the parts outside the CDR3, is DSGVTQTPKHLITATGQRVTLRCSPRSGDLSVYWYQQSLDQGLQFLIQYYNGEERAKGNILERFSAQQFPDLHSELNLSSLELGDSALYFCASSPSGGPYEQYFGPGTRLTVT.

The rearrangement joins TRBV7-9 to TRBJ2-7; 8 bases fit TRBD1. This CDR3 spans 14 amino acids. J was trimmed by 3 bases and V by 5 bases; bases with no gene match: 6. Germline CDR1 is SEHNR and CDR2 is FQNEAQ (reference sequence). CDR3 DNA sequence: TGTGCCAGCAGCCCGTGGACAGGGATCTACGAGCAGTACTTC. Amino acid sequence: CASSPWTGIYEQYF.

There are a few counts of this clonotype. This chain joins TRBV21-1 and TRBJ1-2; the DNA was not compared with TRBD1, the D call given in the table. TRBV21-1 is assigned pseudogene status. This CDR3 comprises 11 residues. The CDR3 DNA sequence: TGTGCCAGCACCGGGGGGATAGGCTACACCTTC. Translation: CASTGGIGYTF.

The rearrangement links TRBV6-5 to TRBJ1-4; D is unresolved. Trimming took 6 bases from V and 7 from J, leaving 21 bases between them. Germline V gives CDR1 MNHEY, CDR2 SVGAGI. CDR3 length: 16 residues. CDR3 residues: CASSLAGPGGSEKLFF. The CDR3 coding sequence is TGTGCCAGCAGCCTTGCGGGCCCCGGTGGGAGTGAAAAACTGTTTTTT.

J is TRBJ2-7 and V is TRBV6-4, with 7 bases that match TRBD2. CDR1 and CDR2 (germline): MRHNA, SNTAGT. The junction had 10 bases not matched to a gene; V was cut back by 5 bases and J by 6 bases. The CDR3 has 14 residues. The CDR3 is CASSPASGLSEQYF. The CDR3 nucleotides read TGTGCCAGCAGTCCCGCTAGCGGTTTGAGCGAGCAGTACTTC.

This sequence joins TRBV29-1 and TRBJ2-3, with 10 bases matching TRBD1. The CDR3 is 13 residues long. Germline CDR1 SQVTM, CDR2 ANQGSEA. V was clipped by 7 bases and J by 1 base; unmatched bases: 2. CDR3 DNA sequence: TGCAGCGATGGGACAGGGGGCACAGATACGCAGTATTTT. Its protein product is CSDGTGGTDTQYF.

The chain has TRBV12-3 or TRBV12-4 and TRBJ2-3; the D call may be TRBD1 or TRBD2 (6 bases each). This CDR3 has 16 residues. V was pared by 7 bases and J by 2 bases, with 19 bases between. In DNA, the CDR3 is TGTGCCAGCACCACGCGAGCCGGGGGCTTCACAGATACGCAGTATTTT. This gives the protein CASTTRAGGFTDTQYF.

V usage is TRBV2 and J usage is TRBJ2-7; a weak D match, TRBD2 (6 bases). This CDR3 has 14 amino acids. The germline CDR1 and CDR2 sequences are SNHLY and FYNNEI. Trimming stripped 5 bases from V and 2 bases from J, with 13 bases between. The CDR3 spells CASSSGLRPYEQYF. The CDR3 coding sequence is TGTGCCAGCAGTTCGGGACTCCGCCCCTACGAGCAGTACTTC.

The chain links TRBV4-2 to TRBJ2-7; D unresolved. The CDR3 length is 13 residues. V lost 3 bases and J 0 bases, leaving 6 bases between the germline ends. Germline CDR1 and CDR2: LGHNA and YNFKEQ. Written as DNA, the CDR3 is TGTGCCAGCAGCCAGTTTGGCTCCTACGAGCAGTACTTC. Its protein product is CASSQFGSYEQYF.

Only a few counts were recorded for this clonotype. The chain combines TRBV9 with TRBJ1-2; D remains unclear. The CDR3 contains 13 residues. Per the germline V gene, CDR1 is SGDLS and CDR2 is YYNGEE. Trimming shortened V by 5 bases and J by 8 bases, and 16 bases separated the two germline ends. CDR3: CASSGRTASGYTF. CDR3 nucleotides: TGTGCCAGCAGTGGGAGGACCGCGAGCGGCTACACCTTC.

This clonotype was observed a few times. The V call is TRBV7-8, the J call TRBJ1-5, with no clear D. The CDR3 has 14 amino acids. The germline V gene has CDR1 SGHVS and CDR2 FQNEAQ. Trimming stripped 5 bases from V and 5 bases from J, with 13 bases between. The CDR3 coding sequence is TGTGCCAGCAGCCCAGAAGACGGTTATCAGCCCCAGCATTTT. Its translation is CASSPEDGYQPQHF.

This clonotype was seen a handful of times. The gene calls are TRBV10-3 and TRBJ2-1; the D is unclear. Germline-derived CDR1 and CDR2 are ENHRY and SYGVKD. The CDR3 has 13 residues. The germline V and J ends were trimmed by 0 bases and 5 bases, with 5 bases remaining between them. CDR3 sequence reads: CAISESSDNEQFF. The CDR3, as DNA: TGTGCCATCAGTGAGTCGTCGGACAATGAGCAGTTCTTC.

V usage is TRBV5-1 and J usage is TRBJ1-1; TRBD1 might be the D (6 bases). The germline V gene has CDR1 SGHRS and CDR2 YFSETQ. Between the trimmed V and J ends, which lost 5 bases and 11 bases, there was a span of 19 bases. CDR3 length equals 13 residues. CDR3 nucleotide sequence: TGCGCCAGCAGGGGAAGAGTTGGGACAAACGCTTTCTTT. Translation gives CASRGRVGTNAFF.

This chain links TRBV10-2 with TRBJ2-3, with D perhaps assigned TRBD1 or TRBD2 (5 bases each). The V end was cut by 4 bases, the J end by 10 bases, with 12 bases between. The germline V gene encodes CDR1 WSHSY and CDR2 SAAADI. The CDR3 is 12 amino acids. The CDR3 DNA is TGCGCCAGCAGTGGAGTCTCGGGGCCGCAGTATTTT. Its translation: CASSGVSGPQYF.

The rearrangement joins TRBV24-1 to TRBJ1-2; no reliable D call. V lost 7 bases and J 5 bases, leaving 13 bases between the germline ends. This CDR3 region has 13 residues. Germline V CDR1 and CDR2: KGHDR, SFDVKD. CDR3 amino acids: CATSTAPEYGYTF. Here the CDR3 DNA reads TGTGCCACCAGCACGGCCCCGGAATATGGCTACACCTTC.

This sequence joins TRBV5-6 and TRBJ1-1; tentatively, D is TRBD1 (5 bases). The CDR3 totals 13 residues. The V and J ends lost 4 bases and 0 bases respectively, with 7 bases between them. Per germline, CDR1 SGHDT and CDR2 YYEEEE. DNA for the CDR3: TGTGCCAGCAGCAAGACAGTGAACACTGAAGCTTTCTTT. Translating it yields CASSKTVNTEAFF.

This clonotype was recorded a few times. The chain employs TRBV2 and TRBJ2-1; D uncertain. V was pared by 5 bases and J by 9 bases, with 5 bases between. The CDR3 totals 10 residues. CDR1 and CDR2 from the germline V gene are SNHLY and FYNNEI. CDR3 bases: TGTGCCAGCAGTTCGGCTGAGCAGTTCTTC. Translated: CASSSAEQFF.

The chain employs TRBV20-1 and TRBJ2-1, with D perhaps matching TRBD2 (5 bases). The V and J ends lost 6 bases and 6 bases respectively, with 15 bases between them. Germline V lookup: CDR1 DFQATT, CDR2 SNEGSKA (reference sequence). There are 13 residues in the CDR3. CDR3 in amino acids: CSARVLVSNEQFF. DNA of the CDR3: TGCAGTGCGCGGGTTTTAGTTAGCAATGAGCAGTTCTTC.

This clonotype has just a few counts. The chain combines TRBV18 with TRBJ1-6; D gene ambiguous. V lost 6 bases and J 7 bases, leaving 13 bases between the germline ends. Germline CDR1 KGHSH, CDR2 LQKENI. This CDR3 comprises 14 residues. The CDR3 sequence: CASSQDLNNSPLHF. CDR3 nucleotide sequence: TGTGCCAGCTCTCAAGACCTGAACAATTCACCCCTCCACTTT.

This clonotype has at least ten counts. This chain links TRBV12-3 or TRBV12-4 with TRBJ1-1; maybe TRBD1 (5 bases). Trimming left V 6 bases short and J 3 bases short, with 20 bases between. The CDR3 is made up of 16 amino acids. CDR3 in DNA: TGTGCCAGCAGCCTACCGGGGCTGGCGACCTACACTGAAGCTTTCTTT. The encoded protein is CASSLPGLATYTEAFF.